This T cell receptor (beta chain) was recovered during a study of blood T cells in healthy people across ages. Study as a whole: The template switching approach captured approximately one barcoded beta molecule for every two T cells.

Study conclusions and caveats: Correlation between TCR beta diversity and naive T cell percentage was strong.

Regarding this clonotype: Its antigen remains unknown.

V gave up 6 bases and J gave up 12 bases; unmatched junction bases: 17. Germline CDR1 SGHRS, CDR2 YFSETQ. The CDR3 contains 15 residues. Through a sample-barcoded 5' primer and a J-beta primer mix, a second PCR was run for roughly 6 to 11 cycles. MiXCR, run by TCRdb on the 5' RACE reads, gives a single entry per CDR3 protein. The sample shows approximately 730,000 distinct CDR3 sequences, 53% of them seen only once. This clonotype originated in a man at least 80 years old in good health. Source material: blood. The chain combines TRBV5-1 with TRBJ2-1; 8 positions agree with TRBD2. The CDR3 region is CASTLSFGTRSVQFF. DNA for the CDR3: TGCGCCAGCACCCTCTCCTTCGGGACTAGAAGTGTGCAGTTCTTC.